The 23 T cell receptor beta chains below come from one sample, sequenced in a study of post-analysis software for immune sequencing data. The study's findings and limits: The study found TRBV5-6, TRBV5-1 and TRBV20-1 among five TRBV segments more frequent in patients than controls.

Antigens of these TCRs are unknown. Prepared TCR beta cDNA libraries contained unique molecular identifiers. TCRdb re-called the PCR reads through MiXCR, storing one row per CDR3 protein. This table has around 400,000 distinct CDR3 sequences, 30% to 45% appearing once. Sequenced material: blood. These receptors were taken from a girl aged 2-10 years with multiple sclerosis.

Comments on this clonotype: At one end the junction does not follow the germline gene, possibly because of a read error. The chain employs TRBV7-6 and TRBJ1-2; 9 nucleotides line up with TRBD1. This CDR3 has 13 residues. Germline V CDR1 and CDR2: SGHVS, FNYEAQ. The CDR3 nucleotides are TGTACCAGCGGGACAGGGCCCAACTATGGCTACACCTTC. It encodes CTSGTGPNYGYTF.

The chain is built from TRBV4-3 and TRBJ2-3; 9 positions match TRBD2. Germline V gene sequence: CDR1 LGHNA, CDR2 YSLEER. The CDR3 runs to 14 residues. The V gene end was trimmed by 5 bases and the J gene end by 6 bases; junction bases not matched to a gene: 6. The CDR3 bases are TGCGCCAGCAGCTTAATAGCGGGAGCGGATACGCAGTATTTT. Protein product: CASSLIAGADTQYF.

The chain carries TRBV7-3 and TRBJ2-1; D is undetermined. This CDR3 has 12 residues. Germline loops: CDR1 SGHTA, CDR2 FQGTGA. The V end lost 0 bases, the J end lost 13 bases, and 10 bases lay between the germline ends. The chain's CDR3 is CASSLTNEVQFF. CDR3 bases: TGTGCCAGCAGCTTAACCAATGAGGTACAGTTCTTC.

V gene TRBV13 combines with J gene TRBJ1-2; 8 nucleotides line up with TRBD1. The CDR3 covers 16 residues. V lost 2 bases, J lost 4 bases, and 9 bases stayed unmatched. The germline V gene has CDR1 PRHDT and CDR2 FYEKMQ (reference sequence). The CDR3 bases are TGTGCCAGCAGCTTAAGCGCAGGGGGCTTTGGCTATGGCTACACCTTC. The encoded protein is CASSLSAGGFGYGYTF.

In this sample, this clonotype turned up a few times. The chain recombines TRBV3-1 with TRBJ2-3; TRBD2 matches at 11 bases. J lost 2 bases, V lost 4 bases, and 8 bases had no gene match. From germline, CDR1 is LGHDT and CDR2 YNNKEL (reference sequence). The length of the CDR3 is 17 residues. The CDR3 is CASSPTIAGGLTDTQYF. The DNA for the CDR3 is TGTGCCAGCAGCCCGACGATAGCGGGAGGGCTCACAGATACGCAGTATTTT.

The chain carries TRBV12-3 or TRBV12-4 and TRBJ2-1; the D gene is possibly TRBD2 (6 bases). This CDR3 has 15 amino acids. V lost 6 bases to trimming and J lost 4 bases, with 16 bases between them. CDR3 protein: CASSPGTSHYNEQFF. In DNA, the CDR3 is TGTGCCAGCAGCCCCGGGACTTCGCATTACAATGAGCAGTTCTTC.

The chain recombines TRBV20-1 with TRBJ1-2; unclear D gene. The CDR3 is made up of 10 amino acids. The germline V gene encodes CDR1 DFQATT and CDR2 SNEGSKA (reference sequence). V was clipped by 7 bases and J by 2 bases, with 5 bases between them. The CDR3 is CSEQNYGYTF. In DNA, the CDR3 is TGCAGTGAGCAGAACTATGGCTACACCTTC.

V usage is TRBV24-1 and J usage is TRBJ2-1; 8 bases fit TRBD2. Trimming cost V 3 bases and J 6 bases; bases outside gene matches: 9. This CDR3 region has 16 residues. Germline V gives CDR1 KGHDR, CDR2 SFDVKD. CDR3 protein: CATSDTSGLAGNEQFF. CDR3 in DNA: TGTGCCACCAGTGATACCAGCGGGCTAGCGGGCAATGAGCAGTTCTTC.

This chain links TRBV29-1 with TRBJ2-4, with D tentatively TRBD1 (5 bases). The V gene lost 3 bases and the J gene lost 1 base, with 10 bases spanning the gap. The CDR3 is 14 amino acids. The germline V gene encodes CDR1 SQVTM and CDR2 ANQGSEA. The CDR3 DNA is TGCAGCGTTGACACTTCAGGGGCCAAAAACATTCAGTACTTC. It specifies CSVDTSGAKNIQYF. Full variable domain (rest looked up from reference TRBV29-1 and TRBJ2-4): SAVISQKPSRDICQRGTSLTIQCQVDSQVTMMFWYRQQPGQSLTLIATANQGSEATYESGFVIDKFPISRPNLTFSTLTVSNMSPEDSSIYLCSVDTSGAKNIQYFGAGTRLSVL.

In this sample, this clonotype turned up a few times. The genes are TRBV10-3 and TRBJ2-7, with D unresolved. Germline V gene data show CDR1 as ENHRY and CDR2 as SYGVKD. The CDR3 contains 11 residues. V was pared by 6 bases and J by 2 bases, with 5 bases between. In nucleotides, the CDR3 is TGTGCCATCAGCGACACCTACGAGCAGTACTTC. Amino acid sequence: CAISDTYEQYF.

The chain uses TRBV6-1 and TRBJ1-4; D uncertain. From germline, CDR1 is MNHNS and CDR2 SASEGT. The ends were cut back, 6 bases at V and 0 bases at J, with 14 bases in the middle. There are 16 residues in the CDR3. CDR3 loop: CASRLIGSATNEKLFF. In DNA, the CDR3 is TGTGCCAGCAGACTTATTGGGAGCGCAACTAATGAAAAACTGTTTTTT.

V gene TRBV7-3 combines with J gene TRBJ1-1; TRBD1 agrees at 9 bases. Germline-derived CDR1 and CDR2 are SGHTA and FQGTGA. J was trimmed by 10 bases and V by 5 bases; bases with no gene match: 8. The length of the CDR3 is 13 residues. The CDR3 coding sequence is TGTGCCAGCAGCGACGGGACAGGGCTGGCAGCTTTCTTT. Its protein product is CASSDGTGLAAFF.

The chain combines TRBV5-1 with TRBJ2-1; D might be TRBD2 (5 bases). CDR1 is SGHRS and CDR2 is YFSETQ in the germline V gene. V was trimmed by 3 bases and J by 9 bases, leaving 19 bases between them. CDR3 length equals 15 residues. CDR3 nucleotides: TGCGCCAGCAGCTCTTTAGCCGCACGGGGTGGTGAGCAGTTCTTC. Amino acids: CASSSLAARGGEQFF.

This clonotype was seen only a few times. The chain has TRBV4-2 and TRBJ2-7; no firm D call. CDR3 size: 14 residues. Germline CDR1 LGHNA, CDR2 YNFKEQ. V was cut by 1 base and J by 2 bases, with 9 bases left in between. CDR3 DNA: TGTGCCAGCAGCCAAGTCCCTAACACCTACGAGCAGTACTTC. Amino acids: CASSQVPNTYEQYF.

The V and J genes are TRBV20-1 and TRBJ2-2; D perhaps matches TRBD1 (6 bases). This CDR3 comprises 14 residues. The V gene lost 4 bases and the J gene lost 0 bases, with 9 bases spanning the gap. CDR1 is DFQATT, CDR2 SNEGSKA, per germline (reference sequence). CDR3 nucleotide sequence: TGCAGTGCTAACAGGGTATCGAACACCGGGGAGCTGTTTTTT. Amino acids: CSANRVSNTGELFF.

The V gene is TRBV5-1, the J gene TRBJ2-1; 8 nucleotides agree with TRBD1. With V trimmed by 4 bases and J by 6 bases, 12 bases remained unmatched. The CDR3 contains 16 residues. Germline V gene sequence: CDR1 SGHRS, CDR2 YFSETQ. The CDR3 nucleotides read TGCGCCAGCAGCCCTACCCGACAGGGGATAATCAATGAGCAGTTCTTC. Residues: CASSPTRQGIINEQFF.

This clonotype was seen a few times. The rearrangement uses TRBV15 and TRBJ2-7; 8 bases line up with TRBD1. The CDR3 length is 17 residues. Losses at the gene ends were 0 bases for V and 5 bases for J; bases not matched to a gene: 12. The germline V gene has CDR1 LNHNV and CDR2 YYDKDF (reference sequence). CDR3 in amino acids: CATSRDSRGPGDDEQYF. CDR3 in DNA: TGTGCCACCAGCAGAGATAGCAGGGGGCCAGGGGACGACGAGCAGTACTTC. The entire variable domain, with the rest obtained from reference TRBV15 and TRBJ2-7, is as follows: DAMVIQNPRYQVTQFGKPVTLSCSQTLNHNVMYWYQQKSSQAPKLLFHYYDKDFNNEADTPDNFQSRRPNTSFCFLDIRSPGLGDTAMYLCATSRDSRGPGDDEQYFGPGTRLTVT.

Details on this clonotype: Germline is not matched at one junction end, which may reflect a read error. The chain is built from TRBV9 and TRBJ2-5, with D perhaps matching TRBD2 (6 bases). The CDR3 loop spans 14 amino acids. Germline-derived CDR1 and CDR2 are SGDLS and YYNGEE. This CDR3 reads CASSEEGREEAQYF. The CDR3 nucleotides are TGTGCCAGCAGCGAGGAGGGAAGGGAAGAGGCCCAGTACTTC.

The V call is TRBV6-1, the J call TRBJ2-1, with TRBD1 as a possible D gene (5 bases). Deletions cut 6 bases from V and 6 bases from J, with 9 bases between. This CDR3 region has 12 residues. The V gene's germline CDR1 is MNHNS and CDR2 SASEGT. The CDR3 nucleotides are TGTGCCAGCAGCGCAACAGGCAATGAGCAGTTCTTC. Translation gives CASSATGNEQFF.

The V and J genes are TRBV12-3 or TRBV12-4 and TRBJ2-3; 9 bases map to TRBD1. This CDR3 region has 18 residues. Trimming cost V 6 bases and J 1 base; bases outside gene matches: 14. The CDR3 here is CASSPIPGQGVGTDTQYF. The CDR3 coding sequence is TGTGCCAGCAGCCCTATCCCGGGACAGGGAGTGGGCACAGATACGCAGTATTTT.

The chain joins TRBV6-1 to TRBJ1-6, with TRBD1 matching 10 bases. J lost 5 bases, V lost 7 bases, and 17 bases had no gene match. The CDR3 contains 19 residues. The V gene's germline CDR1 is MNHNS and CDR2 SASEGT. The DNA for the CDR3 is TGTGCCAGCAATAAGTTCGGGACAGGGGCCCTGGATGATAATTCACCCCTCCACTTT. The encoded protein is CASNKFGTGALDDNSPLHF.

The chain joins TRBV12-3 or TRBV12-4 to TRBJ1-5; D remains ambiguous. V lost 1 base and J lost 1, with 8 bases in between. This CDR3 region has 15 residues. CDR3 sequence reads: CASSLVGFSNQPQHF. The DNA of the CDR3 is TGTGCCAGCAGTTTAGTAGGGTTCAGCAATCAGCCCCAGCATTTT.

The chain is built from TRBV28 and TRBJ2-2; D might be TRBD1 or TRBD2, each matching 6 bases. The CDR3 is 16 residues long. The germline V gene encodes CDR1 MDHEN and CDR2 SYDVKM. Trimming left V 5 bases short and J 5 bases short, with 18 bases between. CDR3 region: CASSPGGRGRTGELFF. The CDR3, as DNA: TGTGCCAGCAGTCCCGGTGGTAGGGGGAGGACCGGGGAGCTGTTTTTT.